This T cell receptor (beta chain) was obtained from a study of Graves' ophthalmopathy and Graves' hyperthyroidism. Looking at the study overall: Peripheral blood (taken before any treatment) was collected at initial diagnosis.

Trimming cost V 2 bases and J 4 bases, with 3 bases left between them. The CDR3 is 12 amino acids. Looked up from germline, CDR1 is MNHEY and CDR2 is SVGEGT. Ten or more counts support this clonotype. Scientists amplified the TCR beta CDR3 regions from RNA transcripts. Investigators did first-round RT-PCR with HTBI primers, then second-round multiplex PCR. MiXCR was run by TCRdb on the multiplex PCR reads, yielding one entry per CDR3 protein. Of 680,000 or so distinct CDR3 sequences in the sample, approximately 22% were seen once. The source of this sequence is a woman between 18 and 29 years old with stable Graves' hyperthyroidism. Some clones in this sample may be carry-over from other donors' samples. This sequence joins TRBV6-2 or TRBV6-3 and TRBJ1-5; D unresolved. What was sequenced was peripheral blood. This chain's CDR3 is CASSYGNQPQHF. CDR3 bases: TGTGCCAGCAGTTACGGTAATCAGCCCCAGCATTTT.